The 15 T cell receptor beta chains listed next were all sequenced from one sample in a study of blood T cell repertoires in COVID-19. Some clones are missing from TCRdb's copy, which holds only in-frame ones; the method was immunoSEQ multiplex PCR. The profile covers around 280,000 clones, with around 88% appearing a single time and 6% to 7% taken by the ten largest. The material sequenced was PBMCs or T cells enriched from blood (not recorded which). These TCRs come from a woman between 40 and 55 years old who had recovered from COVID-19.

V gene TRBV5-1 combines with J gene TRBJ2-3, with D uncertain. The germline CDR1 and CDR2 sequences are SGHRS and YFSETQ. The V gene lost 0 bases and the J gene lost 4 bases, with 12 bases spanning the gap. There are 15 residues in the CDR3. The CDR3 bases are TGCGCCAGCAGCTTGGTCCAGGCCAGTGCAGATACGCAGTATTTT. Its translation: CASSLVQASADTQYF.

The chain employs TRBV19 and TRBJ1-5, with 9 bases fitting TRBD1. This CDR3 region has 14 residues. Germline lookup yields CDR1 LNHDA and CDR2 SQIVND (reference sequence). Trimming at V came to 5 bases and at J to 2 bases, leaving 1 base not matched to a gene. CDR3 in amino acids: CASSRQGGNQPQHF. CDR3 nucleotides: TGTGCCAGTAGTCGACAGGGGGGCAATCAGCCCCAGCATTTT.

The genes are TRBV6-2 or TRBV6-3 and TRBJ1-2; no reliable D call. V gave up 5 bases and J gave up 5 bases, with 15 bases separating them. The CDR3 is 14 residues long. Germline CDR1 reads MNHEY; CDR2 reads SVGEGT. CDR3 coding DNA: TGTGCCAGCAGTCGGAACAAGGCGGCGTATGGCTACACCTTC. This sequence encodes CASSRNKAAYGYTF.

The chain links TRBV7-3 to TRBJ2-2; TRBD2 is a possible D gene (6 bases). CDR1 is SGHTA, CDR2 FQGTGA, per germline. V was cut by 4 bases and J by 4 bases, with 10 bases left in between. This CDR3 is built from 14 residues. The CDR3 region has the DNA TGTGCCAGCAGCTCTGGACTACCCACCGGGGAGCTGTTTTTT. Its translation is CASSSGLPTGELFF.

As DNA, the CDR3 is TGTGCCAGCAGCTTAACCGGGACTACCGTGAATGAGCAGTTCTTC. This codes for CASSLTGTTVNEQFF. The chain employs TRBV7-3 and TRBJ2-1; 7 bases map to TRBD2. The CDR3 is made up of 15 amino acids. V was pared by 0 bases and J by 7 bases, with 6 bases of the junction left unmatched. CDR1 is SGHTA and CDR2 is FQGTGA in the germline V gene.

The chain uses TRBV28 and TRBJ2-2; 12 bases agree with TRBD2. V lost 6 bases to trimming and J lost 4 bases; unmatched junction nucleotides: 3. The CDR3 spans 15 residues. Germline V gene sequence: CDR1 MDHEN, CDR2 SYDVKM. Here the CDR3 reads CASRLLAGGTGELFF. The CDR3 DNA is TGTGCCAGCAGGCTACTAGCGGGAGGCACCGGGGAGCTGTTTTTT.

The sample holds one count of this clone. The V gene is TRBV28, the J gene TRBJ1-6; 9 bases align to TRBD1. Per germline, CDR1 MDHEN and CDR2 SYDVKM. The J segment lost 4 bases and the V segment lost 5 bases, leaving 6 bases of the junction unmatched. The length of the CDR3 is 16 residues. The CDR3 sequence is CASSRPGQGYNSPLHF. For the CDR3, the DNA is TGTGCCAGCAGTCGACCCGGACAGGGGTATAATTCACCCCTCCACTTT.

The chain joins TRBV3-1 (or the pseudogene TRBV3-2) to TRBJ2-5; 8 positions match TRBD2. This CDR3 is 15 amino acids long. V gave up 1 base and J gave up 5 bases; unmatched junction bases: 6. Germline assignment: CDR1 LGHDT and CDR2 YNNKEL (reference sequence). CDR3 in amino acids: CASSQGSGSHETQYF. In nucleotides, the CDR3 is TGTGCCAGCAGCCAAGGGAGCGGGAGTCACGAGACCCAGTACTTC.

The chain uses TRBV2 and TRBJ1-5; TRBD1 might be the D (6 bases). CDR1 is SNHLY and CDR2 is FYNNEI in the germline V gene. CDR3 length: 15 amino acids. V lost 6 bases and J lost 5, with 17 bases in between. CDR3 nucleotide sequence: TGTGCCAGCAGAGAAACAGGGTTTCGTGATCAGCCCCAGCATTTT. The encoded protein is CASRETGFRDQPQHF.

This chain joins TRBV28 and TRBJ2-1; maybe TRBD1 (6 bases). CDR1 is MDHEN, CDR2 SYDVKM, per germline. This CDR3 contains 13 residues. The V end lost 9 bases, the J end lost 0 bases, and 9 bases lay between the germline ends. DNA for the CDR3: TGTGCCAGTACGGACAGCTCCTACAATGAGCAGTTCTTC. Its protein is CASTDSSYNEQFF.

This sequence joins TRBV12-3 or TRBV12-4 and TRBJ1-4; no reliable D call. The V end lost 5 bases, the J end lost 12 bases, and 13 bases lay between the germline ends. This CDR3 is 12 amino acids long. The CDR3 DNA sequence: TGTGCCAGCAGTCGAGGACTCTGGCAACTGTTTTTT. Amino acid sequence: CASSRGLWQLFF.

The chain has TRBV11-2 and TRBJ2-7; 7 bases agree with TRBD2. Germline V gives CDR1 SGHAT, CDR2 FQNNGV. The CDR3 covers 16 residues. V gave up 2 bases and J gave up 7 bases; unmatched junction bases: 14. CDR3 protein: CASSLMAGVPGWEQYF. CDR3 DNA sequence: TGTGCCAGCAGCTTAATGGCGGGGGTACCGGGGTGGGAGCAGTACTTC.

This chain uses TRBV10-3 with TRBJ1-6, with 7 bases lining up with TRBD1. This CDR3 is 13 amino acids long. Germline V gives CDR1 ENHRY, CDR2 SYGVKD. The ends lost 6 bases at V and 10 bases at J; junction bases unmatched: 6. The CDR3, as DNA: TGTGCCATCAGGGGGACAGTGGTCTCACCCCTCCACTTT. Residues: CAIRGTVVSPLHF.

The chain is built from TRBV5-1 and TRBJ2-3; 8 bases match TRBD1. J lost 2 bases, V lost 4 bases, and 3 bases had no gene match. CDR1 is SGHRS, CDR2 YFSETQ, per germline. The CDR3 is made up of 14 amino acids. The CDR3 DNA follows: TGCGCCAGCAGCCGGGACAGGTCCACAGATACGCAGTATTTT. Protein: CASSRDRSTDTQYF.

V is TRBV15 and J is TRBJ2-1; tentative D call: TRBD2 (6 bases). V lost 0 bases, J lost 7 bases, and 16 bases lay in between. This CDR3 region has 16 residues. CDR1 LNHNV and CDR2 YYDKDF come from the germline V gene (reference sequence). The CDR3 DNA is TGTGCCACCAGCAGAGAGGGGAACGGGAGATGGAATGAGCAGTTCTTC. Residues: CATSREGNGRWNEQFF.